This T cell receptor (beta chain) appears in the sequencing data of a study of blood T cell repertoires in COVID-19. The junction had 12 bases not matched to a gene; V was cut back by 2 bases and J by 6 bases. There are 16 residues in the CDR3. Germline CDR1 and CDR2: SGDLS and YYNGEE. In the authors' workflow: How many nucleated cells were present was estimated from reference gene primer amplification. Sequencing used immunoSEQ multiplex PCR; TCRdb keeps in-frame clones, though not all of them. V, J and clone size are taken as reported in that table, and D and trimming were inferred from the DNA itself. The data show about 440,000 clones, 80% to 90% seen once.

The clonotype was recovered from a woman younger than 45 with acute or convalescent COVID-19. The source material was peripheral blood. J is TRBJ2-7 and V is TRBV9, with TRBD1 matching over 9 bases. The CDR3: CASSVSGGTGYGEQYF. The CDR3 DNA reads TGTGCCAGCAGCGTCTCCGGCGGGACAGGGTATGGCGAGCAGTACTTC.